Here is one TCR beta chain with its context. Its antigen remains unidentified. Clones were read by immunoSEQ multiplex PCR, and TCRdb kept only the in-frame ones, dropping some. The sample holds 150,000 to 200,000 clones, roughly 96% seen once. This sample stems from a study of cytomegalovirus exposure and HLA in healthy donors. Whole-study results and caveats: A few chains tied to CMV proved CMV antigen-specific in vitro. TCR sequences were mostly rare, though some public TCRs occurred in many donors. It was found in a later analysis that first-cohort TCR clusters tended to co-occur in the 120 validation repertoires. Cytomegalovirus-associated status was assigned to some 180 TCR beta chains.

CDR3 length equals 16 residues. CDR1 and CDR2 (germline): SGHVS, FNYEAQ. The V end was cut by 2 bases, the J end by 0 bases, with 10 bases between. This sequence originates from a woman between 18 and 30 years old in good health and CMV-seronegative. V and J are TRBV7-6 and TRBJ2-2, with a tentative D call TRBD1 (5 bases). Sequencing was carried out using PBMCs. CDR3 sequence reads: CASSLQGWANTGELFF. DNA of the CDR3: TGTGCCAGCAGCTTACAGGGTTGGGCGAACACCGGGGAGCTGTTTTTT.